This T cell receptor beta chain is drawn from a study of CD8+ T cells in alopecia areata. Study outcomes and limitations: Lesional scalp, especially alopecia totalis/universalis, showed higher clonality than normal scalp.

CDR3 length equals 12 residues. The V end lost 10 bases, the J end lost 0 bases, and 10 bases lay between the germline ends. CDR1 and CDR2 (germline): PRHDT, FYEKMQ (reference sequence). Regarding this clone: Its specificity is unknown.

Extracted RNA was reverse transcribed into cDNA, the sequencing template. Libraries were prepared by immunoSEQ multiplex PCR; TCRdb keeps only in-frame clonotypes and omits some of them. The repertoire consists of 80,000 or so clones, with approximately 72% occurring once and the leading ten covering around 24%. Treatment denoted: oral pan-JAK inhibitor, 5-10 mg twice daily. The receptor was derived from a human donor with alopecia areata. Sequenced here: CD8+ T cells sorted from blood, sampled at week 24, from a patient treated with tofacitinib. This rearrangement joins TRBV13 to TRBJ2-7; D unresolved. CDR3 in amino acids: CATGSSSYEQYF. CDR3 DNA sequence: TGTGCCACCGGGTCCAGCTCCTACGAGCAGTACTTC.